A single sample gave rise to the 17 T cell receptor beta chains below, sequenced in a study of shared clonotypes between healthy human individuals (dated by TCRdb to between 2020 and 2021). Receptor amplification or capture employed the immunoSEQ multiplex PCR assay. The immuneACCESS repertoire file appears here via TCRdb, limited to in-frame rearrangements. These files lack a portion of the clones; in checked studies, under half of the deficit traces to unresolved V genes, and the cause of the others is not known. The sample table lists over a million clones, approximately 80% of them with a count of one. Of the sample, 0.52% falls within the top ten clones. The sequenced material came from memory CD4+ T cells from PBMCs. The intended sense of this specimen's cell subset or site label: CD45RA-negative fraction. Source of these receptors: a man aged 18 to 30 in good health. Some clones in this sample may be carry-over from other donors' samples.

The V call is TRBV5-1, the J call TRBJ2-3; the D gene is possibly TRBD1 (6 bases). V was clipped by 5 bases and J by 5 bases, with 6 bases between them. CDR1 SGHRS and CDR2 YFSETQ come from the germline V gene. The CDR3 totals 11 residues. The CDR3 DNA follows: TGCGCCAGCAGGACAGGAGATACGCAGTATTTT. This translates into CASRTGDTQYF.

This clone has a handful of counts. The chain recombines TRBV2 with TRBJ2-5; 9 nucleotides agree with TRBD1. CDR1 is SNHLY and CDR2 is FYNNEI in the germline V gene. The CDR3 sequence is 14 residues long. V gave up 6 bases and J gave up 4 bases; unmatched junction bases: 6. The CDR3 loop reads CASRAPGQGETQYF. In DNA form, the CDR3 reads TGTGCCAGCAGAGCACCGGGACAGGGAGAGACCCAGTACTTC.

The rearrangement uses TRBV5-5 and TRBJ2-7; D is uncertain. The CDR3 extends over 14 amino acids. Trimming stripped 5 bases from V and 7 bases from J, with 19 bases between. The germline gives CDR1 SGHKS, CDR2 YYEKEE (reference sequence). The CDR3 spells CASSLGAPKGEQYF. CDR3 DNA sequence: TGTGCCAGCAGTCTGGGCGCTCCCAAAGGGGAGCAGTACTTC.

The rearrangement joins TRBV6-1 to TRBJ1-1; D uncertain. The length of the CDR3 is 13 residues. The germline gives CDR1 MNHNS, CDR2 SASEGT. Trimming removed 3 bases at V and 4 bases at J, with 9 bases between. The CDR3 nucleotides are TGTGCCAGCAGTGATCAGGTAACCACTGAAGCTTTCTTT. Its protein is CASSDQVTTEAFF.

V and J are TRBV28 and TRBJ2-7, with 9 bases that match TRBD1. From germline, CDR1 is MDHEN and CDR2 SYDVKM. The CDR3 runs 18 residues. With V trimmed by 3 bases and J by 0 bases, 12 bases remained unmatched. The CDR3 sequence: CASSLAGLGQGNSYEQYF. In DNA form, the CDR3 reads TGTGCCAGCAGTTTGGCGGGCCTCGGACAGGGGAACTCCTACGAGCAGTACTTC.

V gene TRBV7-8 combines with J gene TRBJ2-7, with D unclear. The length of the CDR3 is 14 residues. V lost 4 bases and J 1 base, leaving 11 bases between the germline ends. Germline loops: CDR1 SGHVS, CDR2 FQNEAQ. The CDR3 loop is CASSSTTVSYEQYF. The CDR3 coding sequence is TGTGCCAGCAGCTCCACTACTGTATCCTACGAGCAGTACTTC.

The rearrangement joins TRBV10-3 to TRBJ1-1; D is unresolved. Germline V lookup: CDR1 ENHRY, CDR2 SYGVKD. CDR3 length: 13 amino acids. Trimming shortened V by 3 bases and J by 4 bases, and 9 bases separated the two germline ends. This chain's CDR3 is CAISENGGTEAFF. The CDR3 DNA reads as TGTGCCATCAGTGAAAATGGTGGCACTGAAGCTTTCTTT.

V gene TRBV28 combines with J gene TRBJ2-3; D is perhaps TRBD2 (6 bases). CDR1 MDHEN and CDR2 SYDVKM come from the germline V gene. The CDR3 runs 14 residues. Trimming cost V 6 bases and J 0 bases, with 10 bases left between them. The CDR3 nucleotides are TGTGCCAGCAGCCAAGGAGGGAGCACAGATACGCAGTATTTT. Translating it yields CASSQGGSTDTQYF.

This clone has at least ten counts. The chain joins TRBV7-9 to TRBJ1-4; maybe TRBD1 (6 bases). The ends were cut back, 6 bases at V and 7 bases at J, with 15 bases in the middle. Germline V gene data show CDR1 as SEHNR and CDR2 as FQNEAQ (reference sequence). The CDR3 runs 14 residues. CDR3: CASRRTGIGEKLFF. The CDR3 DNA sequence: TGTGCCAGCAGACGAACAGGGATCGGTGAAAAACTGTTTTTT.

The CDR3 is CASSRGAAAGANVLTF. CDR3 nucleotides: TGTGCCAGCAGCCGAGGGGCGGCAGCTGGGGCCAACGTCCTGACTTTC. The gene calls are TRBV9 and TRBJ2-6, with D tentatively TRBD1 or TRBD2 (5 bases each). Germline V gene sequence: CDR1 SGDLS, CDR2 YYNGEE. Trimming took off 4 bases at V and 2 bases at J, with 13 bases between the two ends. The CDR3 loop spans 16 amino acids.

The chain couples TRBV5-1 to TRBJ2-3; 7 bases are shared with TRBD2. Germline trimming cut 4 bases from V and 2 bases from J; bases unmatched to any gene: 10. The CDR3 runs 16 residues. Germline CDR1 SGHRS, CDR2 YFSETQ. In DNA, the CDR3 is TGCGCCAGCAGCCTCCTCGGGGGGTCTGACACAGATACGCAGTATTTT. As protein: CASSLLGGSDTDTQYF.

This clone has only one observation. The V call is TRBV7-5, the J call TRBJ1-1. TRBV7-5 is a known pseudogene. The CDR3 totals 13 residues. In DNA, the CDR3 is TGTGCCACCGCGGCCCAGCCGAACACTGAAGCTTTCTTT. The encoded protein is CATAAQPNTEAFF.

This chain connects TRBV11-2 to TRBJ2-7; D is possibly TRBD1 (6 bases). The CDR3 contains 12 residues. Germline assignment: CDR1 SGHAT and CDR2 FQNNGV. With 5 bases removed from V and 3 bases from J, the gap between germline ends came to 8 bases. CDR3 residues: CASSPDSYEQYF. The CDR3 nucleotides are TGTGCCAGCAGCCCGGACAGCTACGAGCAGTACTTC.

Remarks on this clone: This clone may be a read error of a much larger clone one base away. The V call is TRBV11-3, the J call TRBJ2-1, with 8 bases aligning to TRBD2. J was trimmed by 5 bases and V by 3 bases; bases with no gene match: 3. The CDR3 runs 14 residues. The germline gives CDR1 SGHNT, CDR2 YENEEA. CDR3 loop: CASSFGRANNEQFF. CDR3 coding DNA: TGTGCCAGCAGCTTCGGGAGGGCCAACAATGAGCAGTTCTTC.

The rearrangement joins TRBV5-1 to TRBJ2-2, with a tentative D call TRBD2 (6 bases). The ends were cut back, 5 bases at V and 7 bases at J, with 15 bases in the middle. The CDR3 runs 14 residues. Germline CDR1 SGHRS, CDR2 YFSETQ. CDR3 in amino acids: CASSIGGTVGELFF. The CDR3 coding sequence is TGCGCCAGCAGTATAGGAGGGACGGTCGGGGAGCTGTTTTTT.

CDR3 protein: CASSPLAGTSTDTQYF. The DNA of the CDR3 is TGTGCCAGCAGCCCCCTAGCGGGCACTAGCACAGATACGCAGTATTTT. The gene calls are TRBV7-9 and TRBJ2-3, with TRBD2 matching 8 bases. V shed 5 bases, J shed 0 bases, and the junction held 7 bases outside the gene matches. The CDR3 contains 16 residues. CDR1 is SEHNR, CDR2 FQNEAQ, per germline (reference sequence).

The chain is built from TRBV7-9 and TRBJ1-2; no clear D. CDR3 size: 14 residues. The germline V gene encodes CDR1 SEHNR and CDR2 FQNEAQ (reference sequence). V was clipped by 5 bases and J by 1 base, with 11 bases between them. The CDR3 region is CASSPFGVNYGYTF. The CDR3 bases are TGTGCCAGCAGCCCCTTCGGCGTTAACTATGGCTACACCTTC.